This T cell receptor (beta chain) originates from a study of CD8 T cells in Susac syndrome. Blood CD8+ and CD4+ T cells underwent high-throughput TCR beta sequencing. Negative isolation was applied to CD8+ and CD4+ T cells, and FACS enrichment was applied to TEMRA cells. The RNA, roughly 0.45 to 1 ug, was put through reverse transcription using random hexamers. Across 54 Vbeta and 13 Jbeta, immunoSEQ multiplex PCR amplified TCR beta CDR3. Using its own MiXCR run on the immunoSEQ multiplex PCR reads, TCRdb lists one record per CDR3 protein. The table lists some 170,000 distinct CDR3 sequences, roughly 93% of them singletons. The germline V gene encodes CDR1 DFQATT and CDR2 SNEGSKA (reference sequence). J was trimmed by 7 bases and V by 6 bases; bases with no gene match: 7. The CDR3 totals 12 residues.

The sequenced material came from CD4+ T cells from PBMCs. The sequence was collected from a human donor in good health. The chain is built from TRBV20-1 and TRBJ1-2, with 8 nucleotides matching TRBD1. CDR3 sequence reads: CSADNGQGGYTF. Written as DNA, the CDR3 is TGCAGTGCGGATAATGGACAGGGTGGCTACACCTTC.